These 6 T cell receptor beta chains share one sample of origin, sequenced in a study of CD4 T cells in relation to SARS-CoV-2 and coronaviruses. Before the COVID-19 pandemic, during about 2011-2019, CD4+ T cells were taken from unexposed donors. Produced via immunoSEQ multiplex PCR; TCRdb's table is partial and in-frame only. The sample yields approximately 64,000 clones, around 93% seen once. Sequencing input: naive CD4+ T cells from PBMCs. The subset denotes: naive CD4+ T cells isolated by negative enrichment. Every receptor here comes from a human donor in good health.

This clone was detected only once. This sequence joins TRBV11-3 and TRBJ2-7; D possibly uses TRBD1 or TRBD2 (5 bases each). There are 15 residues in the CDR3. V lost 6 bases, J lost 5 bases, and 20 bases lay in between. Germline V gene lookup returns CDR1 SGHNT and CDR2 YENEEA. The CDR3 reads CASSRGGSTIHEQYF. The CDR3 DNA is TGTGCCAGCAGTCGGGGCGGGTCGACTATCCACGAGCAGTACTTC.

This chain connects TRBV5-1 to TRBJ1-6; D not resolved. Trimming cost V 2 bases and J 5 bases, with 8 bases left between them. Germline V CDR1 and CDR2: SGHRS, YFSETQ. The CDR3 has 14 residues. CDR3 amino acids: CASSFTEHNSPLHF. The CDR3 bases are TGCGCCAGCAGCTTTACAGAACATAATTCACCCCTCCACTTT.

The CDR3 DNA reads as TGTGCCAGCAGCTTCTCGAGCACAGATACGCAGTATTTT. Protein product: CASSFSSTDTQYF. This chain links TRBV11-1 with TRBJ2-3; no clear D gene. Germline V lookup: CDR1 SGHAT, CDR2 FQDESV (reference sequence). This CDR3 is 13 amino acids long. V was clipped by 3 bases and J by 0 bases, with 4 bases between them. Combining the CDR3 with reference TRBV11-1 and TRBJ2-3 gives the whole variable domain EAEVAQSPRYKITEKSQAVAFWCDPISGHATLYWYRQILGQGPELLVQFQDESVVDDSQLPKDRFSAERLKGVDSTLKIQPAELGDSAMYLCASSFSSTDTQYFGPGTRLTVL.

This rearrangement joins TRBV27 to TRBJ2-6; maybe TRBD1 (6 bases). CDR1 and CDR2 (germline): MNHEY, SMNVEV (reference sequence). The CDR3 is 18 amino acids. The V and J ends lost 5 bases and 2 bases respectively, with 19 bases between them. CDR3 nucleotides: TGTGCCAGCAGTGATGACAGGTCCGGAACGGCTGGGGCCAACGTCCTGACTTTC. This translates into CASSDDRSGTAGANVLTF.

The chain uses TRBV30 and TRBJ1-1; no firm D call. CDR3 size: 13 residues. CDR1 and CDR2 (germline): GTSNPN, SVGIG (reference sequence). V shed 3 bases and J shed 2 bases, with 10 bases lying between them. The CDR3 bases are TGTGCCTGGAGGAGCGGTCGAAACACTGAAGCTTTCTTT. It yields the protein CAWRSGRNTEAFF.

The V gene is TRBV28, the J gene TRBJ2-7, with 7 bases lining up with TRBD1. CDR1 and CDR2 (germline): MDHEN, SYDVKM. This CDR3 is 13 amino acids long. V lost 5 bases, J lost 4 bases, and 5 bases stayed unmatched. The DNA of the CDR3 is TGTGCCAGCAGTGTAGGGGGCTCATACGAGCAGTACTTC. Its protein is CASSVGGSYEQYF. The complete variable domain, with remaining parts taken from reference TRBV28 and TRBJ2-7, reads DVKVTQSSRYLVKRTGEKVFLECVQDMDHENMFWYRQDPGLGLRLIYFSYDVKMKEKGDIPEGYSVSREKKERFSLILESASTNQTSMYLCASSVGGSYEQYFGPGTRLTVT.